What follows is one TCR beta chain and its context. Per germline, CDR1 MNHEY and CDR2 SMNVEV (reference sequence). With 6 bases clipped from V and 2 bases from J, the junction kept 9 bases outside the gene matches. The CDR3 is 16 residues long. Some clones are missing from TCRdb's copy, which holds only in-frame ones; the method was immunoSEQ multiplex PCR. The profile covers 200,000 to 250,000 clones, with 70% to 90% appearing a single time and roughly 14% taken by the ten largest. The data were taken from a study of blood T cell repertoires in COVID-19. Material for sequencing was PBMCs or T cells enriched from blood (not recorded which). This TCR derives from a woman aged 50 to 65 with acute COVID-19. J is TRBJ2-7 and V is TRBV27, with TRBD2 matching over 11 bases. The CDR3 reads CASRTTRLAGTYEQYF. DNA for the CDR3: TGTGCCAGCAGAACTACGCGACTAGCGGGAACCTACGAGCAGTACTTC.